This T cell receptor beta chain originates from a study of CD8 T cells in ankylosing spondylitis. General study points: Seemingly characteristic of ankylosing spondylitis blood was a TCR beta motif consisting of 7 or 8 highly homologous variants.

Generation of TCR beta libraries employed quantitative 5'-RACE incorporating molecular barcodes. MiXCR, applied by TCRdb to the 5' RACE reads, yields one record per CDR3 protein. The sample has 750,000 to 850,000 distinct CDR3 sequences, 12% seen once. With respect to this clonotype: Its matching antigen is unknown.

V shed 3 bases, J shed 8 bases, and the junction held 6 bases outside the gene matches. Germline V lookup: CDR1 WNHNN, CDR2 SYGVQD (reference sequence). This CDR3 contains 15 residues. The TCR originated in a male donor with ankylosing spondylitis. The chain links TRBV10-1 to TRBJ2-1, with 11 bases fitting TRBD2. The specimen was blood, either unsorted or a sorted T cell fraction (not recorded which). CDR3 DNA: TGCGCCAGCAGTGATAGCGGGAGGGCTCCCCATGAGCAGTTCTTC. Translated: CASSDSGRAPHEQFF.